Listed below are T cell receptor beta chains from one sample, sequenced in a study of blood T cell repertoires in COVID-19. The repertoire was sequenced with immunoSEQ multiplex PCR; TCRdb's copy has only in-frame clones and lacks some. The sample has 250,000 to 300,000 clones, roughly 88% seen once. Sequenced: peripheral blood. These receptors originate from a woman in her 70s with acute or convalescent COVID-19. Both conserved end residues are part of each CDR3. Fields, in order: clone size, V gene, D gene, J gene, CDR3 protein, CDR3 DNA. The D gene is left open where the match is weak. Clone size is not always given. Where it is, it says once, few, many or a class for expanded clones.

>NA|TRBV2|NA|TRBJ1-5
CASNLQAEQPQHF
TGTGCCAGCAACTTACAGGCCGAACAGCCCCAGCATTTT
>few|TRBV2|TRBD2|TRBJ2-5
CASRVTSGQETQYF
TGTGCCAGCAGGGTGACTAGCGGCCAAGAGACCCAGTACTTC
>NA|TRBV9|NA|TRBJ1-3
CASSAVPGFPSGNTIYF
TGTGCCAGCAGCGCCGTCCCCGGTTTTCCCTCTGGAAACACCATATATTTT
>NA|TRBV5-4|NA|TRBJ1-1
CASSLPLTGTGAFF
TGTGCCAGCAGCCTCCCCCTAACAGGGACGGGGGCTTTCTTT
>NA|TRBV19|TRBD1|TRBJ2-7
CASSPQGGQGTYEQYF
TGTGCCAGTAGTCCCCAGGGTGGACAGGGGACGTACGAGCAGTACTTC
>NA|TRBV15|NA|TRBJ2-7
CATSRDNRESEQYF
TGTGCCACCAGCAGAGATAATCGGGAATCCGAGCAGTACTTC
>NA|TRBV5-1|TRBD2|TRBJ2-7
CASSLFGVAGASYEQYF
TGCGCCAGCAGCTTATTTGGCGTAGCGGGGGCCTCCTACGAGCAGTACTTC
>NA|TRBV19|NA|TRBJ1-5
CATAWTVPNQPQHF
TGTGCCACGGCTTGGACAGTTCCAAATCAGCCCCAGCATTTT
>NA|TRBV18|NA|TRBJ1-1
CASSLRQEWTEAFF
TGTGCCAGCTCACTGCGACAGGAGTGGACTGAAGCTTTCTTT
>few|TRBV3-1/TRBV3-2|NA|TRBJ1-2
CASSQVGLGDYGYTF
TGTGCCAGCAGCCAAGTCGGGCTCGGGGACTATGGCTACACCTTC
>NA|TRBV3-1/TRBV3-2|TRBD2|TRBJ2-5
CASSPPRGGLQTQYF
TGTGCCAGCAGCCCCCCCCGGGGGGGCCTACAGACCCAGTACTTC
>NA|TRBV19|TRBD1|TRBJ2-7
CASRLQWTGAYEQYF
TGTGCCAGTAGACTCCAGTGGACAGGGGCCTACGAGCAGTACTTC
>NA|TRBV7-7|TRBD1|TRBJ2-7
CASSLGTGTINEQYF
TGTGCTAGCAGCCTAGGGACAGGGACCATCAACGAGCAGTACTTC
>NA|TRBV5-4|TRBD1|TRBJ1-2
CASSLGQGVSYGYTF
TGTGCCAGCAGCTTGGGACAGGGGGTTAGCTATGGCTACACCTTC
>NA|TRBV6-4|NA|TRBJ1-2
CASSDGAYGYTF
TGTGCCAGCAGTGACGGAGCCTATGGCTACACCTTC
>NA|TRBV2|TRBD1|TRBJ1-2
CASRPDRGDWGYTF
TGTGCCAGCAGGCCAGACAGGGGCGATTGGGGCTACACCTTC
>NA|TRBV9|NA|TRBJ1-5
CASSVGPVEAQHF
TGTGCCAGCAGCGTGGGTCCCGTCGAGGCCCAGCATTTT
>NA|TRBV2|NA|TRBJ1-2
CASSEGGGGYTF
TGTGCCAGCAGTGAAGGGGGCGGTGGCTACACCTTC
>NA|TRBV6-5|NA|TRBJ1-1
CASSRSGYTEAFF
TGTGCCAGCAGTAGGTCGGGGTACACTGAAGCTTTCTTT
>NA|TRBV18|NA|TRBJ1-5
CASSPPAGSGNQPQHF
TGTGCCAGCTCACCACCCGCCGGGAGTGGCAATCAGCCCCAGCATTTT
>NA|TRBV2|TRBD2|TRBJ2-7
CASRAGTSGYEQYF
TGTGCCAGCAGAGCCGGGACTAGCGGCTACGAGCAGTACTTC
>NA|TRBV18|TRBD1|TRBJ1-1
CASSLITLGQGDTEAFF
TGTGCCAGCTCCCTAATCACCCTTGGACAGGGCGACACTGAAGCTTTCTTT
>few|TRBV6-5|NA|TRBJ1-1
CASSRSEGLNTEAFF
TGTGCCAGCAGCCGGTCGGAGGGATTGAACACTGAAGCTTTCTTT
>NA|TRBV11-2|NA|TRBJ2-7
CASSLGAQIYEQYF
TGTGCCAGCAGCTTAGGAGCGCAAATCTACGAGCAGTACTTC
>NA|TRBV3-1/TRBV3-2|NA|TRBJ2-1
CASSQVRRNEQFF
TGTGCCAGCAGCCAGGTTAGGAGGAATGAGCAGTTCTTC
>NA|TRBV29-1|NA|TRBJ1-1
CSVGYRTNTEAFF
TGCAGCGTTGGGTACAGGACGAACACTGAAGCTTTCTTT
>NA|TRBV2|NA|TRBJ2-4
CASSALGAAKNIQYF
TGTGCCAGCAGTGCACTGGGGGCGGCCAAAAACATTCAGTACTTC
>once|TRBV7-9|TRBD2|TRBJ2-5
CASSPAAGALETQYF
TGTGCCAGCAGCCCAGCAGCGGGGGCCTTAGAGACCCAGTACTTC
>NA|TRBV4-1|NA|TRBJ1-1
CASSQGQGRRRRTEAFF
TGCGCCAGCAGCCAAGGGCAGGGGCGCAGAAGGAGAACTGAAGCTTTCTTT
>NA|TRBV11-2|NA|TRBJ2-7
CASSRDRLHSYEQYF
TGTGCCAGCAGCCGTGACAGATTACACTCCTACGAGCAGTACTTC
>NA|TRBV30|TRBD2|TRBJ2-3
CAWSVPPPGGTQYF
TGTGCCTGGAGTGTACCCCCCCCGGGAGGTACGCAGTATTTT
>once|TRBV3-1/TRBV3-2|NA|TRBJ2-1
CASSQGRGLAEQFF
TGTGCCAGCAGCCAAGGGAGGGGGCTGGCTGAGCAGTTCTTC
>NA|TRBV3-1/TRBV3-2|TRBD1|TRBJ1-6
CASSQGPHGTENSPLHF
TGTGCCAGCAGCCAAGGGCCCCACGGGACAGAGAATTCACCCCTCCACTTT
>NA|TRBV9|TRBD2|TRBJ2-3
CASSGGLAGTDTQYF
TGTGCCAGCAGCGGGGGACTAGCTGGCACAGATACGCAGTATTTT
>NA|TRBV30|NA|TRBJ1-1
CAWSTDSLEAFF
TGTGCCTGGAGTACTGACAGTTTAGAAGCTTTCTTT
>NA|TRBV19|NA|TRBJ2-5
CASSMNGLETQYF
TGTGCCAGTAGTATGAATGGGCTAGAGACCCAGTACTTC
>NA|TRBV19|TRBD1|TRBJ2-2
CASSAGTATGELFF
TGTGCCAGTAGTGCCGGGACAGCGACCGGGGAGCTGTTTTTT
>few|TRBV7-9|NA|TRBJ1-2
CASTITANYGYTF
TGTGCCAGCACCATAACTGCGAACTATGGCTACACCTTC
>NA|TRBV11-2|NA|TRBJ1-6
CASSFGHDSPLHF
TGTGCCAGCAGCTTTGGACACGATTCACCCCTCCACTTT
>NA|TRBV11-2|NA|TRBJ1-6
CASSLAVERSPLHF
TGTGCCAGCAGCTTAGCGGTGGAGCGGTCACCCCTCCACTTT
>NA|TRBV18|TRBD1|TRBJ1-2
CASSPYRPRTGYGYTF
TGTGCCAGCTCACCCTACAGGCCAAGGACAGGATATGGCTACACCTTC
>NA|TRBV6-5|NA|TRBJ1-1
CASSYLGQPEAFF
TGTGCCAGCAGTTATTTGGGACAACCTGAAGCTTTCTTT
>NA|TRBV7-9|NA|TRBJ2-6
CASSLGRRPSGANVLTF
TGTGCCAGCAGCTTAGGTCGGCGGCCGTCTGGGGCCAACGTCCTGACTTTC
>NA|TRBV19|TRBD2|TRBJ2-1
CASQRGGPYNEQFF
TGTGCCAGTCAACGGGGGGGCCCCTACAATGAGCAGTTCTTC
>NA|TRBV2|TRBD1|TRBJ1-5
CASRVGTGTYSNQPQHF
TGTGCCAGCAGGGTTGGGACAGGGACCTATAGCAATCAGCCCCAGCATTTT
>NA|TRBV21-1|NA|TRBJ1-4
CASRPGTGGVYEKLFF
TGTGCCAGCAGACCCGGGACAGGGGGCGTTTATGAAAAACTGTTTTTT